Shown below are 24 T cell receptor beta chains from a single sample sequenced in a study of patients and donors after allogeneic stem cell transplantation. TCRdb redid the calling of the RT-PCR reads with MiXCR, one entry per CDR3 protein. The sample lists about 160,000 distinct CDR3 sequences, 24% seen once, with roughly 25% in the top ten. The sequencing input was blood, either unsorted or a sorted T cell fraction (not recorded which). Every receptor here comes from a human donor who was either an allogeneic HSCT recipient or a stem cell or donor lymphocyte infusion donor (not recorded which). It is not recorded whose cells these are; they may come from a transplant donor.

V usage is TRBV12-3 or TRBV12-4 and J usage is TRBJ2-2; D gene unclear. The CDR3 consists of 12 residues. V was shortened by 6 bases and J by 7 bases, with 9 bases between the two germline ends. The CDR3: CASSSDGGELFF. The DNA for the CDR3 is TGTGCCAGCAGCTCGGATGGCGGGGAGCTGTTTTTT.

This clonotype was found a few times. The V and J genes are TRBV7-3 and TRBJ1-1; D might be TRBD1 (6 bases). Looked up from germline, CDR1 is SGHTA and CDR2 is FQGTGA. The CDR3 length is 13 residues. V gave up 5 bases and J gave up 7 bases, with 14 bases separating them. In DNA, the CDR3 is TGTGCCAGCAGCCGCGGGCGACAGGATGAAGCTTTCTTT. Protein product: CASSRGRQDEAFF.

The rearrangement links TRBV25-1 to TRBJ2-7; D is undetermined. This CDR3 is 11 amino acids long. Germline V CDR1 and CDR2: MGHDK, SYGVNS. Trimming removed 4 bases at V and 4 bases at J, with 5 bases between. The CDR3 sequence is CASSGRYEQYF. The CDR3, as DNA: TGTGCCAGCAGTGGACGATACGAGCAGTACTTC.

This clonotype has at least ten counts. The chain employs TRBV5-1 and TRBJ1-2; TRBD1 might be the D (5 bases). Trimming left V 0 bases short and J 4 bases short, with 10 bases between. This CDR3 comprises 14 residues. CDR1 and CDR2 from the germline V gene are SGHRS and YFSETQ. CDR3 coding DNA: TGCGCCAGCAGCTTGGGTCAGGGTGTCTATGGCTACACCTTC. This gives the protein CASSLGQGVYGYTF.

There are a few counts of this clonotype. The J gene is TRBJ1-2, the V gene TRBV12-3 or TRBV12-4; D might be TRBD1 (6 bases). The V gene lost 6 bases and the J gene lost 8 bases, with 19 bases spanning the gap. CDR3 length: 14 residues. The CDR3 region is CASRPGHRADGYTF. CDR3 bases: TGTGCCAGCAGACCGGGACACCGAGCGGACGGCTACACCTTC.

This clonotype turned up a few times. The rearrangement uses TRBV5-1 and TRBJ1-1; 9 bases are shared with TRBD1. Per the germline V gene, CDR1 is SGHRS and CDR2 is YFSETQ. The trim removed 4 bases at V and 5 bases at J, leaving 6 bases unmatched. The CDR3 extends over 14 amino acids. The CDR3 coding sequence is TGCGCCAGCAGCAAGCCGACAGGGGGAACTGAAGCTTTCTTT. Translation: CASSKPTGGTEAFF.

This clonotype has a handful of counts. The chain has TRBV29-1 and TRBJ1-2; D uncertain. The germline V gene has CDR1 SQVTM and CDR2 ANQGSEA. The CDR3 spans 14 residues. V was trimmed by 3 bases and J by 5 bases, leaving 16 bases between them. CDR3 coding DNA: TGCAGCGTTGAGAAGGACCTCTACACATATGGCTACACCTTC. Amino acid sequence: CSVEKDLYTYGYTF.

This clonotype was counted ten times or more. V is TRBV20-1 and J is TRBJ1-1; no clear D. V lost 6 bases to trimming and J lost 0 bases, with 8 bases between them. The CDR3 contains 12 residues. Germline CDR1 and CDR2: DFQATT and SNEGSKA (reference sequence). The CDR3 sequence is CSAPDLNTEAFF. The CDR3, as DNA: TGCAGTGCCCCCGATTTGAACACTGAAGCTTTCTTT.

The chain couples TRBV9 to TRBJ2-1; D unclear. Trimming cost V 0 bases and J 2 bases, with 12 bases left between them. The CDR3 loop spans 16 amino acids. Germline CDR1 is SGDLS and CDR2 is YYNGEE. This chain's CDR3 is CASSVAGSSAYNEQFF. Written as DNA, the CDR3 is TGTGCCAGCAGCGTAGCGGGCAGCTCGGCCTACAATGAGCAGTTCTTC.

V and J are TRBV29-1 and TRBJ2-5; D is unresolved. The CDR3 sequence is 13 residues long. Between the trimmed V and J ends, which lost 6 bases and 1 base, there was a span of 12 bases. Looked up from germline, CDR1 is SQVTM and CDR2 is ANQGSEA. The CDR3 sequence: CSVDHLSQETQYF. The CDR3 region has the DNA TGCAGCGTAGATCACCTCAGCCAAGAGACCCAGTACTTC. Full variable domain (remainder filled in from reference TRBV29-1 and TRBJ2-5): SAVISQKPSRDICQRGTSLTIQCQVDSQVTMMFWYRQQPGQSLTLIATANQGSEATYESGFVIDKFPISRPNLTFSTLTVSNMSPEDSSIYLCSVDHLSQETQYFGPGTRLLVL.

This clonotype appeared a few times. This chain links TRBV6-2 or TRBV6-3 with TRBJ1-5; 9 bases are shared with TRBD1. The CDR3 runs 14 residues. Germline trimming cut 5 bases from V and 7 bases from J; bases unmatched to any gene: 6. From germline, CDR1 is MNHEY and CDR2 SVGEGT. CDR3 DNA: TGTGCCAGCAGTAATACAGGGGGCGGACAGCCCCAGCATTTT. Amino acids: CASSNTGGGQPQHF.

The chain recombines TRBV29-1 with TRBJ1-3; weak D call: TRBD1 (5 bases). The CDR3 has 13 amino acids. V lost 3 bases and J lost 4, with 10 bases in between. Per germline, CDR1 SQVTM and CDR2 ANQGSEA. The DNA for the CDR3 is TGCAGCGTTGATATGGGGCGCGGAAACACCATATATTTT. This sequence encodes CSVDMGRGNTIYF.

V is TRBV5-1 and J is TRBJ2-7; 9 bases are shared with TRBD2. Germline V gene lookup returns CDR1 SGHRS and CDR2 YFSETQ. J lost 0 bases, V lost 3 bases, and 1 base had no gene match. This CDR3 has 14 amino acids. DNA of the CDR3: TGCGCCAGCAGCTCAGCGGGAGGCTCCTACGAGCAGTACTTC. Its protein product is CASSSAGGSYEQYF.

The chain recombines TRBV5-5 with TRBJ1-2; D is unresolved. The CDR3 runs 15 residues. Looked up from germline, CDR1 is SGHKS and CDR2 is YYEKEE (reference sequence). V lost 0 bases to trimming and J lost 0 bases, with 9 bases between them. CDR3 protein: CASSLAISSNYGYTF. In nucleotides, the CDR3 is TGTGCCAGCAGCTTGGCCATATCGTCTAACTATGGCTACACCTTC.

The chain carries TRBV20-1 and TRBJ2-3; 13 bases fit TRBD2. CDR1 and CDR2 (germline): DFQATT, SNEGSKA (reference sequence). V was clipped by 0 bases and J by 4 bases; unmatched bases: 4. The CDR3 sequence is 16 residues long. The CDR3 bases are TGCAGTGCTAGAGATCCGGGACTAGCGGGGCCAGATACGCAGTATTTT. Residues: CSARDPGLAGPDTQYF.

This chain joins TRBV4-1 and TRBJ2-5; D might be TRBD1 (6 bases). The CDR3 runs 15 residues. Germline CDR1 and CDR2: MGHRA and YSYEKL. V lost 4 bases and J lost 2, with 14 bases in between. Here the CDR3 DNA reads TGCGCCAGCAGCCCCAGGGGCAAGCAACAAGAGACCCAGTACTTC. It is translated as CASSPRGKQQETQYF.

The chain carries TRBV25-1 and TRBJ1-1; D call uncertain. Germline V CDR1 and CDR2: MGHDK, SYGVNS. The ends were cut back, 8 bases at V and 0 bases at J, with 19 bases in the middle. The CDR3 sequence is 16 residues long. DNA for the CDR3: TGTGCCAGCCTCGGGCCGGGAAGAGACCTGAACACTGAAGCTTTCTTT. This translates into CASLGPGRDLNTEAFF.

CDR3 sequence (DNA): TGCGCCAGCAGAGTGACAGGGGGCATGGATGAGCAGTTCTTC. This codes for CASRVTGGMDEQFF. The chain combines TRBV5-1 with TRBJ2-1; 10 nucleotides align to TRBD1. The CDR3 totals 14 residues. The V gene's germline CDR1 is SGHRS and CDR2 YFSETQ. With V trimmed by 5 bases and J by 8 bases, 7 bases remained unmatched.

In its sample, this clonotype was seen a few times. V gene TRBV12-5 combines with J gene TRBJ2-3, with D unclear. The CDR3 extends over 13 amino acids. From germline, CDR1 is LGHNT and CDR2 FRNRAP. V lost 5 bases and J lost 6, with 12 bases in between. The CDR3 sequence is CASGKPPSDTQYF. CDR3 bases: TGTGCTAGTGGTAAGCCCCCTTCGGATACGCAGTATTTT.

This clonotype was observed at least ten times. V and J are TRBV5-6 and TRBJ1-2; unclear D gene. Trimming stripped 0 bases from V and 2 bases from J, with 11 bases between. This CDR3 is built from 15 residues. Germline loops: CDR1 SGHDT, CDR2 YYEEEE. The CDR3 protein is CASSLGSVENYGYTF. CDR3 sequence (DNA): TGTGCCAGCAGCTTGGGGTCGGTGGAAAACTATGGCTACACCTTC.

The gene calls are TRBV12-3 or TRBV12-4 and TRBJ1-3; 10 bases are a match to TRBD1. This CDR3 has 15 residues. J lost 4 bases, V lost 6 bases, and 6 bases had no gene match. CDR3 in amino acids: CASSGTGERGNTIYF. CDR3 bases: TGTGCCAGCAGCGGGACAGGGGAGAGGGGAAACACCATATATTTT.

The J gene is TRBJ1-1, the V gene TRBV6-5; D is perhaps TRBD1 (5 bases). The ends were cut back, 6 bases at V and 3 bases at J, with 17 bases in the middle. CDR1 and CDR2 from the germline V gene are MNHEY and SVGAGI. This CDR3 comprises 15 residues. The CDR3: CASSTGGDGYTEAFF. CDR3 sequence (DNA): TGTGCCAGCAGCACGGGGGGGGACGGGTACACTGAAGCTTTCTTT.

The rearrangement links TRBV7-8 to TRBJ1-2; the match to TRBD1 covers 9 bases. Germline V gene lookup returns CDR1 SGHVS and CDR2 FQNEAQ. V lost 5 bases to trimming and J lost 6 bases; unmatched junction nucleotides: 4. This CDR3 has 13 residues. CDR3 nucleotides: TGTGCCAGCAGCCGGGACAGGGCAGATGGCTACACCTTC. Translated: CASSRDRADGYTF. Using reference TRBV7-8 and TRBJ1-2 for the parts outside the CDR3, the full variable domain is GAGVSQSPRYKVAKRGQDVALRCDPISGHVSLFWYQQALGQGPEFLTYFQNEAQLDKSGLPSDRFFAERPEGSVSTLKIQRTQQEDSAVYLCASSRDRADGYTFGSGTRLTVV.

V and J are TRBV6-5 and TRBJ2-2; 9 bases match TRBD2. CDR1 MNHEY and CDR2 SVGAGI come from the germline V gene. Trimming removed 8 bases from V and 1 base from J; junction bases left unmatched: 8. The length of the CDR3 is 16 residues. Written as DNA, the CDR3 is TGTGCCAGCTTCCCAGGCGGGGGGGTGAACACCGGGGAGCTGTTTTTT. Protein sequence: CASFPGGGVNTGELFF.